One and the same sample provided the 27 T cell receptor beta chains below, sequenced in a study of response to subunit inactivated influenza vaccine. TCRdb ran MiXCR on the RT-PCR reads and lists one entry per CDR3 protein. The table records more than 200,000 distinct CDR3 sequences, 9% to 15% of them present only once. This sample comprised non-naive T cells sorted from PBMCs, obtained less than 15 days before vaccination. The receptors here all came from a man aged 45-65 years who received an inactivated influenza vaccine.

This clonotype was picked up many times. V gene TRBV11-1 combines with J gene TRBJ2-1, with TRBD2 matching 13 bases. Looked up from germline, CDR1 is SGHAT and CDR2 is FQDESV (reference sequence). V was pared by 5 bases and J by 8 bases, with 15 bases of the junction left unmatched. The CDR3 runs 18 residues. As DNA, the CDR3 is TGTGCCAGCAGCCCGGAGATCGGGACTAGCGGGGATAGCTATGAGCAGTTCTTC. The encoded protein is CASSPEIGTSGDSYEQFF.

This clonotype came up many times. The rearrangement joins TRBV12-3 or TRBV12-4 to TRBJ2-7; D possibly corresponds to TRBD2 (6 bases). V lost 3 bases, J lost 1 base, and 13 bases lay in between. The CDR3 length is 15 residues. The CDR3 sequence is CASSFSSAGSYEQYF. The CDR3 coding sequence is TGTGCCAGCAGTTTCTCCTCGGCGGGGTCCTACGAGCAGTACTTC.

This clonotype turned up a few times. The CDR3 region has the DNA TGTGCCAGCTCACCACCGACGGCCTCTAGCACAGATACGCAGTATTTT. It is translated as CASSPPTASSTDTQYF. The chain recombines TRBV18 with TRBJ2-3; D remains ambiguous. Per germline, CDR1 KGHSH and CDR2 LQKENI. The CDR3 is 16 residues long. The V end lost 0 bases, the J end lost 0 bases, and 10 bases lay between the germline ends.

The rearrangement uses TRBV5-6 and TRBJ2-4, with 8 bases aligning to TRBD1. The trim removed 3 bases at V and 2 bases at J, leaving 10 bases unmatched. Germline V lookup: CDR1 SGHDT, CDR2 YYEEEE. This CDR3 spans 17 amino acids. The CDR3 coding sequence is TGTGCCAGCAGCTCCACCGTCAACAGGGGGACCAAAAACATTCAGTACTTC. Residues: CASSSTVNRGTKNIQYF.

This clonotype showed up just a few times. The CDR3 spells CASSTLVGRNEQFF. DNA for the CDR3: TGTGCCAGCAGTACCCTAGTAGGCCGCAATGAGCAGTTCTTC. V and J are TRBV2 and TRBJ2-1; D is unresolved. Looked up from germline, CDR1 is SNHLY and CDR2 is FYNNEI. Trimming left V 5 bases short and J 6 bases short, with 14 bases between. The CDR3 is 14 residues long. The complete variable domain, with remaining parts taken from reference TRBV2 and TRBJ2-1, reads EPEVTQTPSHQVTQMGQEVILRCVPISNHLYFYWYRQILGQKVEFLVSFYNNEISEKSEIFDDQFSVERPDGSNFTLKIRSTKLEDSAMYFCASSTLVGRNEQFFGPGTRLTVL.

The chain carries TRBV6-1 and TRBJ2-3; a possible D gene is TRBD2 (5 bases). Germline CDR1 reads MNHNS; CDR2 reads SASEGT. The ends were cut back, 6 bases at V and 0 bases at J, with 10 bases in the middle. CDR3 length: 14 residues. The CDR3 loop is CASSQTGSTDTQYF. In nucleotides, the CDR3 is TGTGCCAGCAGCCAGACGGGGAGCACAGATACGCAGTATTTT.

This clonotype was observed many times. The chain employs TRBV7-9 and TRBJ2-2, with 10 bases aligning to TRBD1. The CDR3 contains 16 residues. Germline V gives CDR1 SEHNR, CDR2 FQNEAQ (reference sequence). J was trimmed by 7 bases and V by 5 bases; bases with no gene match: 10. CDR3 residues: CASSATDRGRSGELFF. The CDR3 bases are TGTGCCAGCAGCGCCACCGACAGGGGGCGTAGCGGGGAGCTGTTTTTT.

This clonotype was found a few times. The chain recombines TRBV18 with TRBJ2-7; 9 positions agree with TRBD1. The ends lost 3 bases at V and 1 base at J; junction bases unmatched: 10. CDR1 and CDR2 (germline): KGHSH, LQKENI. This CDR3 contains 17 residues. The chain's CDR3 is CASSPLETGTGSYEQYF. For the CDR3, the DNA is TGTGCCAGCTCACCTTTGGAAACCGGGACAGGGTCCTACGAGCAGTACTTC.

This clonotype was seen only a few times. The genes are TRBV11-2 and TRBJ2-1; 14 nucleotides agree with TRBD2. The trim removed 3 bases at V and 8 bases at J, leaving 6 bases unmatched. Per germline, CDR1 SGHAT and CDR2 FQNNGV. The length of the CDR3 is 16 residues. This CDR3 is CASSLAGTSGSYEQFF. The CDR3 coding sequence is TGTGCCAGCAGCTTGGCCGGGACTAGCGGGAGCTATGAGCAGTTCTTC. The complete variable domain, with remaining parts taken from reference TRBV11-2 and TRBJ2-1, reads EAGVAQSPRYKIIEKRQSVAFWCNPISGHATLYWYQQILGQGPKLLIQFQNNGVVDDSQLPKDRFSAERLKGVDSTLKIQPAKLEDSAVYLCASSLAGTSGSYEQFFGPGTRLTVL.

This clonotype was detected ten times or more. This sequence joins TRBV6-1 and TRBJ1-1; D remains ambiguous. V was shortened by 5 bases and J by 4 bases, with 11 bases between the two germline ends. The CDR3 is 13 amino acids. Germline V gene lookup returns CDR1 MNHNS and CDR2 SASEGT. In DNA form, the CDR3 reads TGTGCCAGCAGTACGGGCCAGCTCACTGAAGCTTTCTTT. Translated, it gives CASSTGQLTEAFF.

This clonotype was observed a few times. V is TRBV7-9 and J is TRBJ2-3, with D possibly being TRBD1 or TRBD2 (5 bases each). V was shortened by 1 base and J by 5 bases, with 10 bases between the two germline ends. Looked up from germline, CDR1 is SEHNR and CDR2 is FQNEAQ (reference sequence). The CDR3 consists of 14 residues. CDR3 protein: CASSLDRTGDTQYF. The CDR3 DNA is TGTGCCAGCAGCTTAGACAGGACTGGAGATACGCAGTATTTT.

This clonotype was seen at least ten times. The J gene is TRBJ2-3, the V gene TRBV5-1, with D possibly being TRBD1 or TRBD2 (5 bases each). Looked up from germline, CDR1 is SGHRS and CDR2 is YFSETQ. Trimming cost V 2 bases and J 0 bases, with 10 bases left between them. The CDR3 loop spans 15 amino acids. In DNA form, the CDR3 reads TGCGCCAGCAGCTTCGGGGCACCTAGCACAGATACGCAGTATTTT. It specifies CASSFGAPSTDTQYF.

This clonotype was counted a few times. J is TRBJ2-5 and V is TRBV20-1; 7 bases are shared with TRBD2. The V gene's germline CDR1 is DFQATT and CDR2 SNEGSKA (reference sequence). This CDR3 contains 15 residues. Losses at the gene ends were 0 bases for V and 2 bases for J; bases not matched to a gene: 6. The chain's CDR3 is CSARDASGVQETQYF. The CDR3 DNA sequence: TGCAGTGCTAGAGATGCAAGCGGGGTACAAGAGACCCAGTACTTC.

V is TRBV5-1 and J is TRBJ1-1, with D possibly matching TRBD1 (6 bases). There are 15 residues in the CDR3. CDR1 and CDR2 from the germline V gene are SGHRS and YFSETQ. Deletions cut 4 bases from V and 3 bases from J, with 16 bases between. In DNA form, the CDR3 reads TGCGCCAGCAGCCCTCAGACAGGAGGGCACACTGAAGCTTTCTTT. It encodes CASSPQTGGHTEAFF.

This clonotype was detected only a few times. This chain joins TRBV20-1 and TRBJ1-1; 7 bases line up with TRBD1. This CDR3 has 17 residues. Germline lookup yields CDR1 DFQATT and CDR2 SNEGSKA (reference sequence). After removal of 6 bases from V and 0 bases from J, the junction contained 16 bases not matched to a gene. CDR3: CSALSNRGNNMNTEAFF. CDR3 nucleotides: TGCAGTGCCCTGTCGAACAGGGGAAACAATATGAACACTGAAGCTTTCTTT.

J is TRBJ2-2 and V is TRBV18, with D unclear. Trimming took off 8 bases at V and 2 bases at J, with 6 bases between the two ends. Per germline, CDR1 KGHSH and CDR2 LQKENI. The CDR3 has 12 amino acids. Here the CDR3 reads CASTVNTGELFF. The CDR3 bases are TGTGCCAGCACAGTTAACACCGGGGAGCTGTTTTTT.

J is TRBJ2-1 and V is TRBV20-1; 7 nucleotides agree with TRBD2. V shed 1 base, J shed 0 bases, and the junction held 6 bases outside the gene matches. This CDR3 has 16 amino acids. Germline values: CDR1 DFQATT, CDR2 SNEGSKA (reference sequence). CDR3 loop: CSARGYLAVSYNEQFF. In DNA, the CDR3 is TGCAGTGCTAGAGGATATCTAGCGGTCTCCTACAATGAGCAGTTCTTC.

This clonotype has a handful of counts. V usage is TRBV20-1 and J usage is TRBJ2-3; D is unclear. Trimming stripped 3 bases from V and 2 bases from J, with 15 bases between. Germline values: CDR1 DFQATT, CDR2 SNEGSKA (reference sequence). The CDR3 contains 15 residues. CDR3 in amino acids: CSARALQPFTDTQYF. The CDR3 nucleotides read TGCAGTGCTAGGGCCTTACAGCCATTCACAGATACGCAGTATTTT.

CDR3 nucleotides: TGCGCCAGCAGCTTGGGGGGACAGGACTCCTACGAGCAGTACTTC. This sequence encodes CASSLGGQDSYEQYF. V gene TRBV5-1 combines with J gene TRBJ2-7; 8 bases align to TRBD1. V dropped 0 bases and J dropped 0; count of bases not matched to a gene: 2. Looked up from germline, CDR1 is SGHRS and CDR2 is YFSETQ. The CDR3 runs 15 residues.

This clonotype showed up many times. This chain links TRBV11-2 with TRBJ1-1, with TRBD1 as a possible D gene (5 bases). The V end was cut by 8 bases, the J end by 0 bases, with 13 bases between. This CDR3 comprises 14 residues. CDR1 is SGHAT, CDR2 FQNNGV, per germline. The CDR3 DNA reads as TGTGCCAGCTCCTCTTGGGGGATGAACACTGAAGCTTTCTTT. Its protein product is CASSSWGMNTEAFF.

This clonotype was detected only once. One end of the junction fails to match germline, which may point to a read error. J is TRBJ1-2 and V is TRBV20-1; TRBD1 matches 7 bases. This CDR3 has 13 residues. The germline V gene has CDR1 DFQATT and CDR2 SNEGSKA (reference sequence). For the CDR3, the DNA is TGCAGTGCTAGAGCAGGGGGAGACTATGGCTACACTTTC. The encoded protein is CSARAGGDYGYTF.

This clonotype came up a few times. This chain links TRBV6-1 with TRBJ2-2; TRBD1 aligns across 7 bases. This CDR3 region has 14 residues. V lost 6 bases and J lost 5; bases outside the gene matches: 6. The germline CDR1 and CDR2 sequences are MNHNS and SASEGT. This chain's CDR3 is CASSLRGNTGELFF. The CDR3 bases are TGTGCCAGCAGCCTCAGGGGGAATACCGGGGAGCTGTTTTTT.

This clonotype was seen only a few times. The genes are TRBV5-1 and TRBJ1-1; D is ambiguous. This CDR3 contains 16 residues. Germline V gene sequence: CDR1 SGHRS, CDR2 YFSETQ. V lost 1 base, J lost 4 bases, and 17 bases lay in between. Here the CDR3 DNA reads TGCGCCAGCAGCTTGAATCAGTGGGGTATGGTCACTGAAGCTTTCTTT. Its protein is CASSLNQWGMVTEAFF.

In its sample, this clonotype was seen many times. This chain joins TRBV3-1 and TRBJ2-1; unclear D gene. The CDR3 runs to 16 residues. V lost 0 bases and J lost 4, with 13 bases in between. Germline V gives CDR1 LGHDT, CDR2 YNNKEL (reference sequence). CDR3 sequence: CASSQDDLNSYNEQFF. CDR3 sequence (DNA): TGTGCCAGCAGCCAAGATGACTTAAACTCTTACAATGAGCAGTTCTTC.

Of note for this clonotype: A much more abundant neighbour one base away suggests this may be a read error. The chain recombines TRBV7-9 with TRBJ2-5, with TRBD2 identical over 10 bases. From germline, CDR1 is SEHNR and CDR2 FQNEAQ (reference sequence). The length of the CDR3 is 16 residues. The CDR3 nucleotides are TGTGCCAGCAGCCCCGGGACTAGCGATCCTCAAGAGTCCCAGTACTTC. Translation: CASSPGTSDPQESQYF.

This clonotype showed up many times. This chain's CDR3 is CASSQELNYGYTF. The CDR3 DNA reads as TGCGCCAGCAGCCAGGAACTCAACTATGGCTACACCTTC. The V call is TRBV4-1, the J call TRBJ1-2; no definite D call. This CDR3 has 13 residues. Trimming left V 3 bases short and J 2 bases short, with 7 bases between. Looked up from germline, CDR1 is MGHRA and CDR2 is YSYEKL.

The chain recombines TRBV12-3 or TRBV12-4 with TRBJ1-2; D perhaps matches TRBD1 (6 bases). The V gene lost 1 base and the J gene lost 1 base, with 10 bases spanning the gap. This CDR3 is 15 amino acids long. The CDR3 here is CASSLGGANNYGYTF. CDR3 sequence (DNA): TGTGCCAGCAGTTTAGGGGGGGCAAATAACTATGGCTACACCTTC.